This TCR beta chain was obtained from a study of cytomegalovirus exposure and HLA in healthy donors. Study observations and caveats: Donors were assumed by presence/absence analyses to have roughly uniform sequencing depth. For TCR beta chains, V- and J-gene trimming was later linked to a missense DCLRE1C variant. Evidence from a later analysis indicated that most CMV-associated TCR beta chains looked HLA-restricted. Investigators reported 150 to 200 TCR beta chains as tied to cytomegalovirus.

Per the germline V gene, CDR1 is MNHEY and CDR2 is SMNVEV (reference sequence). The CDR3 covers 13 residues. The V end was cut by 3 bases, the J end by 3 bases, with 9 bases between. About this clone itself: Antigen specificity is unknown.

Amplification used 60 Vbeta primers and 13 Jbeta primers. Sequencing used immunoSEQ multiplex PCR; TCRdb keeps in-frame clones, though not all of them. Of approximately 86,000 clones in the sample, roughly three quarters were seen once. The chain couples TRBV27 to TRBJ2-7; D uncertain. The TCR sequence derives from a man in his forties in good health and CMV-seronegative. Sequencing used PBMCs. The CDR3 DNA follows: TGTGCCAGCAGTTTGGGCCCCTTCTACGAGCAGTACTTC. Residues: CASSLGPFYEQYF.